Below, 15 T cell receptor beta chains from the same sample are listed, as sequenced in a study of cytotoxic CD8 clonotypes in ibrutinib-treated CLL. Sequenced by immunoSEQ multiplex PCR; TCRdb stores in-frame clones only, minus some. The sample records roughly 180,000 clones, approximately 84% being singletons. The specimen comprised PBMCs, sampled after 24 months of ibrutinib treatment. The receptors here all came from a human donor with chronic lymphocytic leukemia.

This clone was seen only a few times. This chain links TRBV19 with TRBJ1-1; 10 bases align to TRBD1. This CDR3 comprises 13 residues. Germline V gives CDR1 LNHDA, CDR2 SQIVND (reference sequence). Unmatched junction bases numbered 1, after V lost 6 bases and J lost 3 bases. CDR3 residues: CASRTGGHTEAFF. The CDR3 DNA follows: TGTGCCAGTAGGACAGGGGGCCACACTGAAGCTTTCTTT.

V gene TRBV18 combines with J gene TRBJ2-3, with a tentative D call TRBD2 (6 bases). Germline-derived CDR1 and CDR2 are KGHSH and LQKENI. The V end was cut by 2 bases, the J end by 6 bases, with 12 bases between. The CDR3 length is 14 residues. The CDR3 nucleotides read TGTGCCAGCTCACCAGCGGCGGGAACGGATACGCAGTATTTT. Its protein is CASSPAAGTDTQYF.

This chain links TRBV10-1 with TRBJ2-2; possibly TRBD2 for D (6 bases). The CDR3 spans 14 residues. The V gene lost 6 bases and the J gene lost 1 base, with 9 bases spanning the gap. The V gene's germline CDR1 is WNHNN and CDR2 SYGVQD (reference sequence). CDR3 region: CASRRLGNTGELFF. In DNA, the CDR3 is TGCGCCAGCAGGCGACTAGGGAACACCGGGGAGCTGTTTTTT.

This chain connects TRBV28 to TRBJ2-7; D remains ambiguous. Trimming cost V 5 bases and J 1 base, with 6 bases left between them. This CDR3 spans 12 amino acids. Germline assignment: CDR1 MDHEN and CDR2 SYDVKM. The CDR3 here is CASSASSYEQYF. The CDR3 bases are TGTGCCAGCAGTGCCTCGTCCTACGAGCAGTACTTC.

This sequence joins TRBV4-2 and TRBJ2-6, with 8 bases fitting TRBD1. Germline CDR1 LGHNA, CDR2 YNFKEQ. CDR3 length: 18 residues. Trimming at V came to 0 bases and at J to 4 bases, leaving 8 bases not matched to a gene. CDR3 sequence (DNA): TGTGCCAGCAGCCAAGATCCGCAGGGGGCAGCCGGGGCCAACGTCCTGACTTTC. Its translation is CASSQDPQGAAGANVLTF.

This clone was detected a few times. Other nucleotide sequences from this sample produce the same CDR3. The rearrangement joins TRBV7-2 to TRBJ1-4, with 10 bases aligning to TRBD1. V shed 6 bases, J shed 5 bases, and the junction held 3 bases outside the gene matches. Germline CDR1 is SGHTA and CDR2 is FQGNSA. The length of the CDR3 is 14 residues. CDR3 sequence reads: CASSWTGGNEKLFF. For the CDR3, the DNA is TGTGCCAGCAGTTGGACAGGGGGGAATGAAAAACTGTTTTTT.

The rearrangement links TRBV5-5 to TRBJ1-5; D ambiguous. This CDR3 contains 14 residues. CDR1 is SGHKS and CDR2 is YYEKEE in the germline V gene (reference sequence). Trimming took 0 bases from V and 7 from J, leaving 11 bases between them. DNA for the CDR3: TGTGCCAGCAGCTTGGAAGCCATGGGGCAGCCCCAGCATTTT. It encodes CASSLEAMGQPQHF.

This clone was counted between two and nine times. V is TRBV7-9 and J is TRBJ2-5, with TRBD1 as a possible D gene (5 bases). The CDR3 has 15 residues. Germline V gene sequence: CDR1 SEHNR, CDR2 FQNEAQ (reference sequence). V lost 4 bases to trimming and J lost 5 bases, with 17 bases between them. The CDR3 here is CASSSPPQGWETQYF. CDR3 sequence (DNA): TGTGCCAGCAGCTCCCCCCCCCAGGGCTGGGAGACCCAGTACTTC.

V gene TRBV2 combines with J gene TRBJ1-4; 9 bases match TRBD1. This CDR3 contains 15 residues. The germline V gene encodes CDR1 SNHLY and CDR2 FYNNEI. Losses at the gene ends were 6 bases for V and 7 bases for J; bases not matched to a gene: 9. CDR3 loop: CASSDTGTGREKLFF. The CDR3 bases are TGTGCCAGCAGCGATACCGGGACAGGGCGTGAAAAACTGTTTTTT.

The chain uses TRBV28 and TRBJ2-3, with 8 bases identical to TRBD1. V lost 8 bases, J lost 1 base, and 11 bases stayed unmatched. Germline CDR1 is MDHEN and CDR2 is SYDVKM. The CDR3 contains 16 residues. CDR3 protein: CASLRPGQGRTDTQYF. CDR3 in DNA: TGTGCCAGCCTTCGCCCTGGACAGGGACGCACAGATACGCAGTATTTT.

In this sample, this clone turned up once. The chain links TRBV6-1 to TRBJ2-2, with D uncertain. Trimming cost V 3 bases and J 0 bases, with 11 bases left between them. Germline CDR1 is MNHNS and CDR2 is SASEGT. This CDR3 is built from 16 residues. As DNA, the CDR3 is TGTGCCAGCAGTGATGGGTTGGCGTCGAACACCGGGGAGCTGTTTTTT. Encoded protein: CASSDGLASNTGELFF.

The rearrangement uses TRBV4-3 and TRBJ2-6, with D perhaps matching TRBD2 (5 bases). Trimming took 0 bases from V and 0 from J, leaving 6 bases between them. CDR1 and CDR2 (germline): LGHNA, YSLEER. CDR3 length equals 16 residues. CDR3 sequence reads: CASSQESGSGANVLTF. The CDR3 coding sequence is TGCGCCAGCAGCCAAGAGAGCGGCTCTGGGGCCAACGTCCTGACTTTC.

This clone was recorded a few times. The chain recombines TRBV5-1 with TRBJ2-7; no reliable D call. Per germline, CDR1 SGHRS and CDR2 YFSETQ. The CDR3 runs to 15 residues. V was trimmed by 2 bases and J by 0 bases, leaving 12 bases between them. The CDR3 region is CASSFTPASSYEQYF. The DNA of the CDR3 is TGCGCCAGCAGCTTCACGCCGGCGAGCTCCTACGAGCAGTACTTC.

The chain uses TRBV12-5 and TRBJ2-7, with TRBD2 matching 15 bases. The CDR3 loop spans 21 amino acids. The V gene's germline CDR1 is LGHNT and CDR2 FRNRAP. With 0 bases clipped from V and 2 bases from J, the junction kept 14 bases outside the gene matches. CDR3 loop: CASGLVPIPGLAGGKAYEQYF. The DNA of the CDR3 is TGTGCTAGTGGTTTGGTACCAATCCCGGGACTAGCGGGGGGAAAAGCCTACGAGCAGTACTTC. Using reference TRBV12-5 and TRBJ2-7 for the parts outside the CDR3, the full variable domain is DARVTQTPRHKVTEMGQEVTMRCQPILGHNTVFWYRQTMMQGLELLAYFRNRAPLDDSGMPKDRFSAEMPDATLATLKIQPSEPRDSAVYFCASGLVPIPGLAGGKAYEQYFGPGTRLTVT.

The gene calls are TRBV5-1 and TRBJ2-3; D remains unclear. Germline V CDR1 and CDR2: SGHRS, YFSETQ. Trimming took 3 bases from V and 0 from J, leaving 8 bases between them. The CDR3 length is 14 residues. CDR3 loop: CASSSSSSTDTQYF. DNA of the CDR3: TGCGCCAGCAGCTCGTCTAGTAGCACAGATACGCAGTATTTT.